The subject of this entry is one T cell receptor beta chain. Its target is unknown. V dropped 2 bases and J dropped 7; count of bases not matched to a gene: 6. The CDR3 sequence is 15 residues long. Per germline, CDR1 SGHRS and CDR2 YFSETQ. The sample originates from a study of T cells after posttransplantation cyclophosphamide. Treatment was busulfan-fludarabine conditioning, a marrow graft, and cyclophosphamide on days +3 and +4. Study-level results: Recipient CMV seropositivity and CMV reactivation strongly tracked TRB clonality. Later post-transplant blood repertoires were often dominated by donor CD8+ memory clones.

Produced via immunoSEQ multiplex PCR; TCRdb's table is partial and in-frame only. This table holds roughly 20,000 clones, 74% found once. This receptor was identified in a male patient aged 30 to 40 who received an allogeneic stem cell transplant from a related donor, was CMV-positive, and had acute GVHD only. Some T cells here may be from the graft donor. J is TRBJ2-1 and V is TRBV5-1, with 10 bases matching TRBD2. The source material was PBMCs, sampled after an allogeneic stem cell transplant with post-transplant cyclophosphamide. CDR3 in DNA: TGCGCCAGCAGCTTACCTAGCGGGGGACGAAATGAGCAGTTCTTC. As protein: CASSLPSGGRNEQFF. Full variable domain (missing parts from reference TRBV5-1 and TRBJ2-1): KAGVTQTPRYLIKTRGQQVTLSCSPISGHRSVSWYQQTPGQGLQFLFEYFSETQRNKGNFPGRFSGRQFSNSRSEMNVSTLELGDSALYLCASSLPSGGRNEQFFGPGTRLTVL.